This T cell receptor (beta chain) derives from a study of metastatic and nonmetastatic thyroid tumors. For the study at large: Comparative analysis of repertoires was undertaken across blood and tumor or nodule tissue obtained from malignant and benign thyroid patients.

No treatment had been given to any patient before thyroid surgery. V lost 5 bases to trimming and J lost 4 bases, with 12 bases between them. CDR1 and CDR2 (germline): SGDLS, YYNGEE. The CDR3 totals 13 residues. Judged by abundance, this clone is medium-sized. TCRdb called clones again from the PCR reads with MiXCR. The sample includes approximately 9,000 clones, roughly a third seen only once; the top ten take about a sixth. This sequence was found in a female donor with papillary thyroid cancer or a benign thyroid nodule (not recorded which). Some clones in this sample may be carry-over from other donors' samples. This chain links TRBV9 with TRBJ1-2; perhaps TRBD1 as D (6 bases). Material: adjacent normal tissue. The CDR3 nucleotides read TGTGCCAGCAGTCTAGGGGGTACCTATGGCTACACCTTC. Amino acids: CASSLGGTYGYTF. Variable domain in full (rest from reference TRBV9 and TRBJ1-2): DSGVTQTPKHLITATGQRVTLRCSPRSGDLSVYWYQQSLDQGLQFLIQYYNGEERAKGNILERFSAQQFPDLHSELNLSSLELGDSALYFCASSLGGTYGYTFGSGTRLTVV.